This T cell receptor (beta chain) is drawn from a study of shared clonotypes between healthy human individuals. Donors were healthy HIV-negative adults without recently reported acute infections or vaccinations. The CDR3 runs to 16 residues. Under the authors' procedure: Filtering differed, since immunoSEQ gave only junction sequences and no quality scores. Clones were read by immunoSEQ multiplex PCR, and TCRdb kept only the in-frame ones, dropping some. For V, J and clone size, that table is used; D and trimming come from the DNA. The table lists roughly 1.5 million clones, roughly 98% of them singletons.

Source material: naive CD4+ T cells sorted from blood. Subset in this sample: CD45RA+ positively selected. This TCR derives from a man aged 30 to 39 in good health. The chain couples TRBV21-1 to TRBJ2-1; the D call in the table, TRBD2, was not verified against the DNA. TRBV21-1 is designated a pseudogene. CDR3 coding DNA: TGTGCCAGCAGCCAACCGGCGGGAATAACCAACAATGAGCAGTTCTTC. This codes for CASSQPAGITNNEQFF.